The present TCR beta chain was sequenced within a study of immune cell composition in non-small cell lung cancer. Details on this clone: Its antigen remains unknown.

Libraries were prepared by immunoSEQ multiplex PCR; TCRdb keeps only in-frame clonotypes and omits some of them. The sample lists under 2,500 clones; approximately 89% were seen once. Study-wide points: Lung squamous cell carcinoma tumours had significantly higher top 10 clone scores and productive clonality than lung adenocarcinoma. Overall clonality, unlike maximal tumour-associated clone frequency, did not predict TIL reactivity.

Trimming cost V 1 base and J 4 bases, with 20 bases left between them. Germline V gives CDR1 SGHRS, CDR2 YFSETQ. The CDR3 is 17 amino acids. Sequencing was performed on lung tumor tissue. The chain uses TRBV5-1 and TRBJ2-5; maybe TRBD1 (5 bases). The sequence came from a human donor with non-small cell lung cancer. CDR3 sequence reads: CASSLRVVQGMGETQYF. CDR3 sequence (DNA): TGCGCCAGCAGCTTGCGCGTTGTGCAGGGAATGGGAGAGACCCAGTACTTC.